Listed below are T cell receptor beta chains from one sample, sequenced in a study of blood T cell repertoires in COVID-19. Here immunoSEQ multiplex PCR was the method, and the copy in TCRdb shows in-frame clones only, minus some. The sample holds 150,000 to 200,000 clones, around 77% seen once. The sequenced sample was peripheral blood. The receptors were gathered from a man aged 55 to 69 with active or convalescent COVID-19. Each CDR3 is given with its conserved first and last residue. A D gene is named only where the DNA matches it firmly. The size field is filled for only some rows; it gives once, few, many or a size class.

CDR3aa,CDR3nt,d_gene,abundance,v_gene,j_gene
CASSSGLAGQYEQYF,TGTGCCAGCAGCTCTGGACTAGCGGGACAATACGAGCAGTACTTC,TRBD2,-,TRBV13,TRBJ2-7
CASSPRVSAQAYEQYF,TGTGCCAGCTCACCCAGAGTTAGCGCCCAGGCCTACGAGCAGTACTTC,-,-,TRBV18,TRBJ2-7
CASSLAGSTDTQYF,TGTGCCAGTAGTTTAGCGGGTAGTACAGATACGCAGTATTTT,TRBD2,-,TRBV19,TRBJ2-3
CASSLRQGTASEQYF,TGTGCCAGCAGCTTACGGCAGGGGACAGCGAGCGAGCAGTACTTC,TRBD1,-,TRBV7-9,TRBJ2-7
CASSVGTFTYEQYF,TGTGCCAGCAGCGTGGGGACTTTCACCTACGAGCAGTACTTC,-,once,TRBV9,TRBJ2-7
CAISGVGGGEKLFF,TGTGCCATCAGTGGTGTGGGCGGAGGTGAAAAACTGTTTTTT,-,-,TRBV10-3,TRBJ1-4
CASSPLTGGGTDTQYF,TGTGCCAGCAGCCCCCTAACGGGGGGGGGCACAGATACGCAGTATTTT,TRBD2,few,TRBV7-7,TRBJ2-3
CASTGTNLRPQHF,TGTGCCAGCACCGGGACAAACTTACGGCCCCAGCATTTT,-,-,TRBV28,TRBJ1-5
CASSEGTATYYGYTF,TGTGCCAGCAGTGAAGGGACAGCTACTTACTATGGCTACACCTTC,TRBD1,many,TRBV25-1,TRBJ1-2
CASSDGQGNQPQHF,TGTGCCAGCAGTGATGGACAGGGCAATCAGCCCCAGCATTTT,TRBD1,-,TRBV6-1,TRBJ1-5
CASSQRTGPYEQYF,TGTGCCAGCAGCCAAAGGACTGGCCCCTACGAGCAGTACTTC,-,-,TRBV7-2,TRBJ2-7
CASGPQGEEETQYF,TGTGCTAGTGGTCCCCAGGGGGAAGAAGAGACCCAGTACTTC,TRBD1,-,TRBV12-5,TRBJ2-5
CASSPTGGATNEKLFF,TGCGCCAGCAGCCCGACAGGGGGTGCAACTAATGAAAAACTGTTTTTT,TRBD1,-,TRBV4-1,TRBJ1-4
CASSDRGNEKLFF,TGTGCCAGCAGCGATCGCGGTAATGAAAAACTGTTTTTT,-,-,TRBV7-9,TRBJ1-4
CASSQDQGGRINEQFF,TGCGCCAGCAGCCAAGATCAAGGCGGGAGAATCAATGAGCAGTTCTTC,TRBD2,-,TRBV4-3,TRBJ2-1
CASSLDGRLDTQYF,TGTGCCAGCAGCTTAGACGGGAGACTGGATACGCAGTATTTT,-,-,TRBV7-8,TRBJ2-3
CSASTLAGVPYNEQFF,TGCAGTGCTAGTACACTAGCGGGAGTTCCCTACAATGAGCAGTTCTTC,TRBD2,-,TRBV20-1,TRBJ2-1
CSVEAIQGANEQYF,TGCAGCGTTGAGGCTATACAGGGGGCAAACGAGCAGTACTTC,TRBD1,-,TRBV29-1,TRBJ2-7
CATSRVTSGRGGDTQYF,TGTGCCACCAGCAGGGTGACTAGCGGGAGAGGGGGCGATACGCAGTATTTT,TRBD2,-,TRBV15,TRBJ2-3
CASSHLDRVSYNEQFF,TGTGCCAGCAGCCACTTGGACAGGGTCTCCTACAATGAGCAGTTCTTC,TRBD1,-,TRBV3-1/TRBV3-2,TRBJ2-1
CASSLAGAETQYF,TGTGCCAGCAGTTTAGCGGGGGCGGAGACCCAGTACTTC,-,once,TRBV28,TRBJ2-5
CSAGQGYEQYF,TGCAGTGCTGGACAGGGCTACGAGCAGTACTTC,TRBD1,-,TRBV20-1,TRBJ2-7
CASSYVGGGQETQYF,TGTGCCAGCAGTTACGTGGGGGGGGGCCAAGAGACCCAGTACTTC,TRBD2,-,TRBV6-5,TRBJ2-5
CASSQARGLYEQYF,TGTGCCAGCAGCCAAGCCAGAGGGCTGTACGAGCAGTACTTC,-,-,TRBV14,TRBJ2-7
CASSSIQGSEAFF,TGTGCCAGTAGTTCAATACAGGGATCCGAAGCTTTCTTT,-,-,TRBV19,TRBJ1-1
CASSVAPGASGSYEQYF,TGTGCCAGCAGCGTAGCCCCAGGGGCTAGCGGATCCTACGAGCAGTACTTC,-,-,TRBV9,TRBJ2-7
CASNAGLGSVTGELFF,TGCGCCAGCAATGCCGGCCTAGGTAGCGTAACCGGGGAGCTGTTTTTT,-,-,TRBV5-1,TRBJ2-2
CASSHSPGLAEVDTQYF,TGTGCCAGCAGCCATAGTCCGGGACTAGCGGAAGTAGATACGCAGTATTTT,TRBD2,-,TRBV4-2,TRBJ2-3
CASSPPESSQGGQPQHF,TGTGCCAGCTCACCACCGGAGTCGTCGCAGGGTGGCCAGCCCCAGCATTTT,-,once,TRBV18,TRBJ1-5
CASSQGVFTSGRIHEQYF,TGTGCCAGCAGCCAAGGCGTCTTTACTAGCGGGAGGATCCACGAGCAGTACTTC,TRBD2,once,TRBV14,TRBJ2-7
CASSQGPKAGGTDTQYF,TGCGCCAGCAGCCAAGGGCCTAAAGCGGGAGGCACAGATACGCAGTATTTT,TRBD2,-,TRBV4-3,TRBJ2-3